Listed here is a single TCR beta chain. Its antigen is still unknown. Base qualities are not recorded, but no much larger clone differs from it by a single base. The cysteine opens and the phenylalanine closes a CDR3 of 17 amino acids. Kept here is only the CDR3 DNA, which spans 51 bases and is read in frame from base 1. Trimming takes 2 bases off V and 8 bases off J; junction bases not matched to a gene: 14. Looking up the germline V gene (reference sequence) yields CDR1 SGHNT and CDR2 YYREEE. The cohort comprised some 680 healthy bone marrow donors. At the time of sampling, all cohort members were nominally healthy, though unrecorded immune exposures were likely present. The donor was CMV seropositive and was included in the group of 270 or so seropositive cohort members. Each donor provided a peripheral blood sample, and peripheral blood mononuclear cells were used for TCR beta sequencing. The Qiagen DNeasy Blood Extraction Kit was used to extract genomic DNA from the blood cell samples.

This record belongs to a study of cytomegalovirus exposure and HLA in healthy donors (dated by TCRdb to between 2016 and 2019). Background on the whole study: An earlier analysis of about 530 of the donors reported over 250 Gb of sequence data and 95 million to 130 million unique TCR beta sequences obtained from about 179 million T cells. An early release covering more than 500 HLA-typed donors comprised approximately 300 gigabases of sequencing data and about 90 million unique TCR sequences. The genetic ancestry cluster associated with self-reported Caucasian donors included approximately 85% of the roughly 380 genotyped donors. The study was designed to test whether signatures of past pathogen exposure could be identified by cataloging public T cell receptors. The T cell repertoires of several hundred subjects were profiled by immunosequencing and related to cytomegalovirus serostatus. Along with the approximately 700-subject first cohort, a separate validation cohort of 120 different subjects was used. To predict cytomegalovirus infection status, the study brought together high-throughput TCR immunosequencing, statistical association of individual TCRs with disease status, and machine learning. A later analysis re-examined previously published TCR beta repertoires from more than 600 donors and added high-resolution HLA genotyping to investigate patterns of TCR occurrence. Rather than using new phenotypic data, the later analysis identified candidate immune exposures from TCR beta sequences and from how often those sequences occurred across donors. An earlier analysis of roughly 580 of the donors used high-throughput TCR beta sequencing to judge whether each TCR beta V gene segment behaved as functional or pseudogenic. Donor age, sex, ethnicity and CMV serostatus were compiled together with the repertoire data. A later genetic analysis took genome-wide SNP genotypes for about three fifths of the 666 donors and used that subset as a discovery cohort. All discovery cohort repertoires had been generated on a single sequencing platform. Both class I and class II loci were covered by HLA typing, at four-digit resolution. Typing coverage differed by locus: A, B, C, DRB1 and DQB1 were typed in roughly 620-630 donors, DQA1 in about 500, DPA1 in approximately 600, and DPB1 in 400 to 480. About 5 DR-DQ haplotypes were handled as single units for association and clustering, since linkage in the cohort was strong. Across around 400 genotyped donors of the cohort, an average of roughly 250,000 unique TCR beta nucleotide sequences per donor were sequenced, and roughly a sixth of those sequences were non-productive.

Study-level results and caveats: In a later analysis, TCR association rates were found to vary across HLA loci, with the most associated TCRs seen for DRB1 alleles and the fewest for HLA-C alleles. Immune exposure information for the cohort was limited to CMV serostatus. Roughly uniform sequencing depth across donors was assumed in presence/absence analyses, although this assumption may not hold. While some public TCRs were present in many individuals, most TCR sequences turned up only very rarely across donors. Because HLA typing was unavailable for some donors at each locus, only the typed subset was used in association tests. When HLA alleles, especially DR and DQ, strongly co-occurred, TCR associations were difficult to assign to individual alleles. In vitro tests confirmed that three of the cytomegalovirus-associated TCR beta chains recognize cytomegalovirus antigens. A further reported finding was that TCR beta sequences accurately predicted the HLA-A and HLA-B alleles for most subjects in the first cohort. The 87-base-pair reads could not distinguish some IMGT-functional V segments, including TRBV6-2 and TRBV6-3, so those segments were excluded. Only TCR beta chains were sequenced in this cohort, and the absence of alpha or paired-chain data limited detectable features. A later genetic analysis reported fewer N-insertions in productive TCRs among donors in an Asian-associated ancestry cluster than the approximately 700-donor mean. At a false discovery rate of 0.05, a later analysis linked 16,951 TCR beta sequences to specific HLA alleles. In an earlier analysis of over 550 of the donors, most TCR beta V segments were observed in productive rearrangements about 87% or about 30% of the time, broadly matching IMGT annotations. Approximately 18 rarely observed V segments, including chromosome 9 orphons, were excluded from the earlier analysis of almost 600 of the donors because counts were too low. V-gene and J-gene trimming of TCR beta chains was associated with a missense DCLRE1C variant in a later genetic analysis, and the association was replicated in an independent cohort. Most CMV-associated TCR beta chains appeared to be HLA-restricted in a later analysis, and the HLA associations seemed to be driven largely by CMV exposure. According to a later analysis, parvovirus B19, influenza, CMV and Epstein-Barr virus appeared linked to several top co-occurrence clusters. Linkage disequilibrium might explain the correlated functional status among segregating V segments, but an unknown experimental factor could not be excluded. The classifier was reported to diagnose cytomegalovirus status with high specificity and sensitivity in both the original cohort and the validation cohort. The study listed over 150 TCR beta chains as associated with cytomegalovirus. The authors suggested that the approach could potentially be generalized to other disease states and immunological phenotypes. A cluster of highly shared sequence variants was judged likely to be a technical artifact of the sequencing pipeline. A later analysis found that HLA-associated TCR beta chains were more clonally expanded and had lower generation probabilities than equally common non-associated chains.

Library creation used the immunoSEQ multiplex PCR assay. A mixture of 60 forward primers for TCR Vbeta segments and 13 reverse primers for TCR Jbeta segments was used in the multiplex PCR. The CDR3 region of rearranged TCR beta genes was amplified from genomic DNA by a multiplex PCR assay. Amplified TCR beta libraries were sequenced as 87-base-pair reads on the Illumina HiSeq System. As for the authors' bioinformatics: Across the roughly 670 repertoires, a later analysis counted 60 million to 90 million unique TCR beta chains, some 11 million of which were shared by at least two donors. Raw reads were error-corrected and collapsed into unique sequences by a nearest-neighbor algorithm in which closely related sequences were merged to remove PCR and sequencing errors. CDR3 sequences were aligned to IMGT reference sequences to assign V, D and J gene segments. For a sequence to be retained, a match of at least six nucleotides was required to both a V gene segment and a J gene segment. Rearrangements were classified as productive when the CDR3 lacked stop codons and remained in frame with V and J, and all other rearrangements were classified as non-productive. CDR3 was defined according to IMGT convention as the region running from the second conserved V-encoded cysteine to the conserved J-encoded phenylalanine. The earlier analysis of around 640 of the donors excluded sequences that lacked an unambiguous match to a single V gene segment. An earlier analysis of 587 of the donors called V segments functional above 56.7% productive rearrangements and segregating when the between-donor standard deviation exceeded 5%. A statistical classification framework was built to diagnose cytomegalovirus status from the catalog of TCR beta chain sequences. A later analysis assigned V and J genes by comparing TCR nucleotide sequences with IMGT/GENE-DB human TR gene sequences. The TCRdist pipeline was used in a later analysis to assign CDR3 sequences and most-parsimonious VDJ recombination scenarios. In a later analysis, each TCR beta chain was defined by its CDR3 amino acid sequence together with its V-gene family, and reads lacking a unique V-gene family were excluded. To address suspected cross-contamination and a sequencing artifact, a later analysis removed a few hundred highly shared, low-generation-probability nucleotide sequences. In a later analysis, a clonal expansion index for each public chain was calculated from normalized within-repertoire ranks of inferred template counts. In a later analysis, generation probabilities were computed with a VDJ recombination model fitted to out-of-frame rearrangements, and the resulting probabilities were checked against IGoR. Hypergeometric tests were used in a later analysis to score TCR-TCR, TCR-HLA and TCR-CMV co-occurrence, with a repertoire-size bias correction applied to the TCR pairs. False discovery rates were estimated in a later analysis by permuting HLA or CMV assignments 20 times. In a later analysis, co-occurring TCRs were grouped using DBSCAN, and TCRdist sequence similarity was added for clustering within HLA-allele-positive subsets. Repertoires with fewer than 30,000 or more than 120,000 public chains, plus five repertoires with anomalous nucleotide sharing, were excluded from co-occurrence clustering. TCRdb carries this immuneACCESS record with in-frame sequences only. Its versions omit some clonotypes, under half of them owing to an unresolved V gene in the studies checked, with the rest unexplained. The D gene and trimming were derived from the DNA, and the V and J assignments and clone size from that table. This sample gives around 91,000 clones in total; about 89% of them show up just once. Roughly 9% of the sample is in the top ten clones.

Recombination connected TRBV5-4 to TRBJ2-1, with TRBD2 identical over 9 junction bases. Sequencing used PBMCs. This sequence originates from a man in his thirties or forties in good health and CMV-seropositive. The nucleotide sequence is TGTGCCAGCAGCTTTACTCTGGCTAGCGGGAATCAAGATGAGCAGTTCTTC. Its translation reads: CASSFTLASGNQDEQFF.